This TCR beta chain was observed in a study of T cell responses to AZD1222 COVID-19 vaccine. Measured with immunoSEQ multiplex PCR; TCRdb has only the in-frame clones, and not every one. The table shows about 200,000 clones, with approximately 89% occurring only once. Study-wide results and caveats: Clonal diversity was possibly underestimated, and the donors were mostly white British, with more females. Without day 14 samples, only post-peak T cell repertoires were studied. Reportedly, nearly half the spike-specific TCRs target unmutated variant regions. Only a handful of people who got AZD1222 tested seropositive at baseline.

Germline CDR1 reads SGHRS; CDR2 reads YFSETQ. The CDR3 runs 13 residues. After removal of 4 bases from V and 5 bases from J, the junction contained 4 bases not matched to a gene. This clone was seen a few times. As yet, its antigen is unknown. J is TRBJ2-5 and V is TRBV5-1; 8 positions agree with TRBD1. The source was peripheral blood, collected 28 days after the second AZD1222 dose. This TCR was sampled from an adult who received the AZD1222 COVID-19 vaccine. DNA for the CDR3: TGCGCCAGCAGCCCAGGGGGCCGGGAGACCCAGTACTTC. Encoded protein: CASSPGGRETQYF. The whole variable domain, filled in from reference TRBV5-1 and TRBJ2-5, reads KAGVTQTPRYLIKTRGQQVTLSCSPISGHRSVSWYQQTPGQGLQFLFEYFSETQRNKGNFPGRFSGRQFSNSRSEMNVSTLELGDSALYLCASSPGGRETQYFGPGTRLLVL.